The TCR beta chain under discussion was sequenced for a study of lymphopenia after photon versus proton radiotherapy. Study outcomes and limitations: Better survival with proton therapy was suggested as possible, not demonstrated. Under photons, naive T cells and diversity fell while effector/memory populations rose.

Using immunoSEQ multiplex PCR, the repertoire was profiled, and TCRdb retains in-frame clones only, with some absent. The sample records 15,000 to 20,000 clones, approximately 84% being singletons. In this sample, this clone turned up once. What it binds is not known. CDR3 length: 13 residues. Per the germline V gene, CDR1 is SGHTA and CDR2 is FQGNSA. V lost 5 bases and J 2 bases, leaving 8 bases between the germline ends. This TCR derives from a man aged 65-85 years with pancreatic cancer. Sequences were derived from peripheral blood, sampled from a patient treated with proton-based radiotherapy. The genes are TRBV7-2 and TRBJ2-3; D call uncertain. The CDR3 is CASSLWATDTQYF. The CDR3, as DNA: TGTGCCAGCAGCCTCTGGGCCACAGATACGCAGTATTTT.